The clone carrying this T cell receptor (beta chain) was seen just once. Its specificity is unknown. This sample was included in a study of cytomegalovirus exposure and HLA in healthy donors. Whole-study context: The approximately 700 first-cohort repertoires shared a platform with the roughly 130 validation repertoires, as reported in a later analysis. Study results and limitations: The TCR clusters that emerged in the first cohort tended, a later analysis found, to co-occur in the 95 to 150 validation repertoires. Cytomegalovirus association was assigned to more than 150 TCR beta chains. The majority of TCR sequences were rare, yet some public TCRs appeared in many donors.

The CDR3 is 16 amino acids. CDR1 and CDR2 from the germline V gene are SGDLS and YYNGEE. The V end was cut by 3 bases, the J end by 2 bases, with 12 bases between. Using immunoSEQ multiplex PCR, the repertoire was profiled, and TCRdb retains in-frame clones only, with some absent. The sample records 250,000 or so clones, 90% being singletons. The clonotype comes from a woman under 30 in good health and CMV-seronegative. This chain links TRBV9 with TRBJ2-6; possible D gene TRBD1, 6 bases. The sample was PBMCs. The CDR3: CASSGVGGTGANVLTF. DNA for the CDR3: TGTGCCAGCAGCGGAGTAGGGGGTACTGGGGCCAACGTCCTGACTTTC.